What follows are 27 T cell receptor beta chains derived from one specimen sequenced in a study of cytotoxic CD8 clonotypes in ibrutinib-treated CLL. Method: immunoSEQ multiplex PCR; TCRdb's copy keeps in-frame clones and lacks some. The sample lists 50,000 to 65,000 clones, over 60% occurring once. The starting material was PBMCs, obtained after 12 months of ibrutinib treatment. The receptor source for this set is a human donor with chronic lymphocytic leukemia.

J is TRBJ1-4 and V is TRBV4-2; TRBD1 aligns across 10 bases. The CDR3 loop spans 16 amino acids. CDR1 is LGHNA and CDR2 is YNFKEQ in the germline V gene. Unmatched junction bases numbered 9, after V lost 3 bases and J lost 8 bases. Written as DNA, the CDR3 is TGTGCCAGCAGCCAGGCCCCCGGGACAGGGGAAGAAAAACTGTTTTTT. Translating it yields CASSQAPGTGEEKLFF.

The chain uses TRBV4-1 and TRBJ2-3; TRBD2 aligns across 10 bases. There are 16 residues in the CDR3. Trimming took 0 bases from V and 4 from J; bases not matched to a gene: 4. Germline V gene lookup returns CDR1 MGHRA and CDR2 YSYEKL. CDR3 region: CASSQERAGGPDTQYF. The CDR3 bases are TGCGCCAGCAGCCAAGAGCGAGCGGGAGGGCCAGATACGCAGTATTTT.

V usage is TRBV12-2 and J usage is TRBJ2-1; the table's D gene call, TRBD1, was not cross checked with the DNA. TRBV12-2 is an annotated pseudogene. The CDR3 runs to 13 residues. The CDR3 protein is CASGLCSYNEQFF. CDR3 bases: TGTGCAAGTGGCCTCTGCTCCTACAATGAGCAGTTCTTC.

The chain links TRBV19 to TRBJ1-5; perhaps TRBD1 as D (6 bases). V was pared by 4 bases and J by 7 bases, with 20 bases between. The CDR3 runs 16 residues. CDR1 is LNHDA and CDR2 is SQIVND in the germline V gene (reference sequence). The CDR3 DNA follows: TGTGCCAGTAGTACACCCTGGCCGGGGGCCGGGCAGCCCCAGCATTTT. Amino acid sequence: CASSTPWPGAGQPQHF.

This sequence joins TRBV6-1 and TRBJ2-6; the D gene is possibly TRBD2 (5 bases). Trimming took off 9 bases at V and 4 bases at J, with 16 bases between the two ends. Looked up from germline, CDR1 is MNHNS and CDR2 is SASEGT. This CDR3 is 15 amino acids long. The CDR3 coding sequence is TGTGCCAGTCATATACGGGGAGCAGGGGCCAACGTCCTGACTTTC. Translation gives CASHIRGAGANVLTF.

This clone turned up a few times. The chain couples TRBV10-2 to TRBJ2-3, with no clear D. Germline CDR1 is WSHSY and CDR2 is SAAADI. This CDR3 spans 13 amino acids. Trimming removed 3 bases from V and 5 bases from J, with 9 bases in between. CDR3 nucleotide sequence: TGCGCCAGCAGTGAAGGTCGGTTAGATACGCAGTATTTT. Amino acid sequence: CASSEGRLDTQYF.

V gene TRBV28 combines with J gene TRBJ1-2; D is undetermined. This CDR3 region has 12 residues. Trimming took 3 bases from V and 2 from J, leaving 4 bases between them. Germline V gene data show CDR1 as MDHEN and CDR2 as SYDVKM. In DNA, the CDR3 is TGTGCCAGCAGTTTTTTAAACTATGGCTACACCTTC. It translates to CASSFLNYGYTF.

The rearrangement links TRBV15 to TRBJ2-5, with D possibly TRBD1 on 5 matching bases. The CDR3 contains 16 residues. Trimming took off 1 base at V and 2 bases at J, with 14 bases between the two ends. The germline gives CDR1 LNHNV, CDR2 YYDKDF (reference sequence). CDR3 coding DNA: TGTGCCACCAGCAGAGTAGGCAGGGCGCTTCAAGAGACCCAGTACTTC. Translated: CATSRVGRALQETQYF. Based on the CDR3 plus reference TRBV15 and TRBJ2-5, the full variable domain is DAMVIQNPRYQVTQFGKPVTLSCSQTLNHNVMYWYQQKSSQAPKLLFHYYDKDFNNEADTPDNFQSRRPNTSFCFLDIRSPGLGDTAMYLCATSRVGRALQETQYFGPGTRLLVL.

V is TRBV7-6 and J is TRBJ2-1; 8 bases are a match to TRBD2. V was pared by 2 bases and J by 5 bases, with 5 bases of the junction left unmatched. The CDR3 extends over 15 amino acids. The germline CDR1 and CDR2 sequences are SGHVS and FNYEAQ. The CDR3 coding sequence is TGTGCCAGCAGCTTACGAGCGGGGGCTAACAATGAGCAGTTCTTC. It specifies CASSLRAGANNEQFF.

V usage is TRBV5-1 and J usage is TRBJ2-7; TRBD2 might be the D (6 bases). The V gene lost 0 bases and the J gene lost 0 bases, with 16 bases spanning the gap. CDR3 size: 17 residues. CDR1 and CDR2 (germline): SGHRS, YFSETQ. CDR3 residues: CASSLAVGGPISYEQYF. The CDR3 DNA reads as TGCGCCAGCAGCTTGGCGGTGGGAGGCCCTATCTCCTACGAGCAGTACTTC.

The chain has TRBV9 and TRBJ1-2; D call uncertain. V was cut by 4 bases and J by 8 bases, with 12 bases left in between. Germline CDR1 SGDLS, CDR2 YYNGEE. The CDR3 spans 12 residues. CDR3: CASSPGRTGYTF. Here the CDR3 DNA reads TGTGCCAGCAGCCCCGGTCGGACGGGCTACACCTTC.

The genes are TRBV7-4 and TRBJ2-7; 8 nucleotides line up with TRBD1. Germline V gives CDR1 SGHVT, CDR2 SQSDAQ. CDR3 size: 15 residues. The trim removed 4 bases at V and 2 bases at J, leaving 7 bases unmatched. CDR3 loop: CASSSRQGKPYEQYF. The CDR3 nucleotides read TGTGCCAGCAGCTCCCGACAGGGGAAGCCCTACGAGCAGTACTTC.

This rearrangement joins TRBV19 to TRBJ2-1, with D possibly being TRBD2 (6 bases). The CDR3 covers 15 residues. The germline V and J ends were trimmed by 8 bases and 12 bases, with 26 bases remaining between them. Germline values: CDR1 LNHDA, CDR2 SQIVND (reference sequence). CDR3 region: CASYWDCPGGRRQFF. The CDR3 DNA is TGTGCCAGTTACTGGGACTGTCCGGGCGGCAGGAGGCAGTTCTTC.

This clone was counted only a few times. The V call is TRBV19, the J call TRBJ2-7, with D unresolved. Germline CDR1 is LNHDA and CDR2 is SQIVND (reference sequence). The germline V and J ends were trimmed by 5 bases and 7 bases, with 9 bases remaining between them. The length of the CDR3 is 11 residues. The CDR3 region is CASSDPVEQYF. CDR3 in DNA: TGTGCCAGTAGTGATCCAGTGGAGCAGTACTTC. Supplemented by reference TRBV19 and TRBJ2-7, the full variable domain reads DGGITQSPKYLFRKEGQNVTLSCEQNLNHDAMYWYRQDPGQGLRLIYYSQIVNDFQKGDIAEGYSVSREKKESFPLTVTSAQKNPTAFYLCASSDPVEQYFGPGTRLTVT.

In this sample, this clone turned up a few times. CDR3 DNA: TGTGCCAGCAGTCCACGGACTAGCGGGAGCGGGGAGCAGTACTTC. Amino acids: CASSPRTSGSGEQYF. The chain carries TRBV28 and TRBJ2-7; 13 bases align to TRBD2. The CDR3 extends over 15 amino acids. Germline lookup yields CDR1 MDHEN and CDR2 SYDVKM. V shed 5 bases and J 7 bases; nucleotides not matched to a gene: 8.

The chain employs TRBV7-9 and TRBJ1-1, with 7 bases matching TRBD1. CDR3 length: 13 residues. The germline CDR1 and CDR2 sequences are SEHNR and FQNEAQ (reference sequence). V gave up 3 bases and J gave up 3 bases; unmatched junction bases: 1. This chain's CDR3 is CASSFDRDTEAFF. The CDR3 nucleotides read TGTGCCAGCAGCTTCGACAGGGACACTGAAGCTTTCTTT. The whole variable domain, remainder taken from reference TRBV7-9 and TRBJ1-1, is DTGVSQNPRHKITKRGQNVTFRCDPISEHNRLYWYRQTLGQGPEFLTYFQNEAQLEKSRLLSDRFSAERPKGSFSTLEIQRTEQGDSAMYLCASSFDRDTEAFFGQGTRLTVV.

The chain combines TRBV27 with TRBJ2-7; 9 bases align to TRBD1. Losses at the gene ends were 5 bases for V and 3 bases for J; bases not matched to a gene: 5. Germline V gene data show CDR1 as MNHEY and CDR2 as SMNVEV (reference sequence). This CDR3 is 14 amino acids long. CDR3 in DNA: TGTGCCAGCAGTCAACAGGGGGCGAACTACGAGCAGTACTTC. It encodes CASSQQGANYEQYF.

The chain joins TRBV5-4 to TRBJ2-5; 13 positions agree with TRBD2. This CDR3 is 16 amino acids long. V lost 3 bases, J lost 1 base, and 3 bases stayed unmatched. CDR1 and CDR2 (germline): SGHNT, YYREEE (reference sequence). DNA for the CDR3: TGTGCCAGCAGCTATGGGACTAGCGGGATCCAAGAGACCCAGTACTTC. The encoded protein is CASSYGTSGIQETQYF.

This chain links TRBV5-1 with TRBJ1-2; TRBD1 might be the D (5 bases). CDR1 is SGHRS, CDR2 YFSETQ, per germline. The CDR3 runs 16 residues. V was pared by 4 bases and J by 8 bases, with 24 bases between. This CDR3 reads CASSPWGVRGEGGYTF. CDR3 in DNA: TGCGCCAGCAGCCCCTGGGGCGTAAGAGGAGAAGGAGGCTACACCTTC.

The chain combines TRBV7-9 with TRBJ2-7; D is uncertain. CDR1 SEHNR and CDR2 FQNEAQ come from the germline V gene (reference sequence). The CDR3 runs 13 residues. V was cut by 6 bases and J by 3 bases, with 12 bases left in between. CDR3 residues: CASRDQSGYEQYF. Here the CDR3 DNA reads TGTGCCAGCAGAGACCAATCGGGCTACGAGCAGTACTTC.

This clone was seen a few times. CDR3: CASSLGEGSYEQYF. In DNA, the CDR3 is TGTGCCAGCAGCTTAGGGGAGGGGTCCTACGAGCAGTACTTC. V and J are TRBV11-2 and TRBJ2-7, with TRBD2 matching over 7 bases. Germline V gene sequence: CDR1 SGHAT, CDR2 FQNNGV. The trim removed 1 base at V and 1 base at J, leaving 1 base unmatched. CDR3 length: 14 amino acids.

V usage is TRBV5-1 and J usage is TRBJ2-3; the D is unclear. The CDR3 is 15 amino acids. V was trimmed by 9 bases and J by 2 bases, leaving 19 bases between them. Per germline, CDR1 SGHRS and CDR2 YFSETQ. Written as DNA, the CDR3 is TGCGCCACCCGCCCGGAGCGAATCCCCACAGATACGCAGTATTTT. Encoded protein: CATRPERIPTDTQYF.

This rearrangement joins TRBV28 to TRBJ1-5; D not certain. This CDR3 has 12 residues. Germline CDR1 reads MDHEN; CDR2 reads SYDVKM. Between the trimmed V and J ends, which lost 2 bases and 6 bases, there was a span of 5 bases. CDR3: CASSLIGQPQHF. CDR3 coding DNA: TGTGCCAGCAGTTTAATCGGTCAGCCCCAGCATTTT.

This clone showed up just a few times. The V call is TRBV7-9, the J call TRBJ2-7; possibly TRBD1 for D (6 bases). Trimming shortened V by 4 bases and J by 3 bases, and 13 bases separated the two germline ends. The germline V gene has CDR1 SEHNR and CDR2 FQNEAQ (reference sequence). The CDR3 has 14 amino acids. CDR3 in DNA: TGTGCCAGCAGCTCCGACCGGGGACACTACGAGCAGTACTTC. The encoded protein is CASSSDRGHYEQYF.

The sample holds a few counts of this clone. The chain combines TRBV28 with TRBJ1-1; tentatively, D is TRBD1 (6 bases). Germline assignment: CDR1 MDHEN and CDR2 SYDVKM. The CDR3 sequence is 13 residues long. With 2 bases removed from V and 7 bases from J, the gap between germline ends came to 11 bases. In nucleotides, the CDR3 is TGTGCCAGCAGTTTAGGAGGCAGGGGTGAAGCTTTCTTT. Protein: CASSLGGRGEAFF.

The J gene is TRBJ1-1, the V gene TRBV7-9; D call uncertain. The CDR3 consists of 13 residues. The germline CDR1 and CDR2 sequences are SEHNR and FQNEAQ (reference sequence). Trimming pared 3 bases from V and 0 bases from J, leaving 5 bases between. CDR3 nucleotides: TGTGCCAGCAGCTTGCTCATGAACACTGAAGCTTTCTTT. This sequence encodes CASSLLMNTEAFF. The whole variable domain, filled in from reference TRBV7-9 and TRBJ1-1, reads DTGVSQNPRHKITKRGQNVTFRCDPISEHNRLYWYRQTLGQGPEFLTYFQNEAQLEKSRLLSDRFSAERPKGSFSTLEIQRTEQGDSAMYLCASSLLMNTEAFFGQGTRLTVV.

The CDR3 DNA is TGTGCCTGGAGTGCACCCCCCCTTGGGGCCGTAAATCAGCCCCAGCATTTT. This encodes CAWSAPPLGAVNQPQHF. V and J are TRBV30 and TRBJ1-5; D is perhaps TRBD1 (5 bases). The V gene's germline CDR1 is GTSNPN and CDR2 SVGIG (reference sequence). Trimming removed 1 base at V and 4 bases at J, with 20 bases between. The CDR3 extends over 17 amino acids. Looking up the rest from reference TRBV30 and TRBJ1-5 gives the full variable domain: SQTIHQWPATLVQPVGSPLSLECTVEGTSNPNLYWYRQAAGRGLQLLFYSVGIGQISSEVPQNLSASRPQDRQFILSSKKLLLSDSGFYLCAWSAPPLGAVNQPQHFGDGTRLSIL.